This record looks at one T cell receptor beta chain sequence and its context. The V and J ends lost 0 bases and 1 base respectively, with 9 bases between them. The germline V gene has CDR1 LGHDT and CDR2 YNNKEL (reference sequence). This CDR3 comprises 15 residues. The source of the sample is a study of control samples from healthy donors and cancer patients. Only in-frame clones appear in the TCRdb table, and some are missing; sequencing was by immunoSEQ multiplex PCR. The table shows over 200,000 clones, with around 79% occurring only once. The clonotype comes from an older woman with lung cancer. The genes are TRBV3-1 (or the pseudogene TRBV3-2) and TRBJ2-5; D not certain. The sequenced sample was PBMCs. The CDR3 loop is CASSQDPLSQETQYF. For the CDR3, the DNA is TGTGCCAGCAGCCAAGATCCACTATCCCAAGAGACCCAGTACTTC.